The 2 T cell receptor beta chains below come from one sample, sequenced in a study (dated by TCRdb to about 2016). The receptor library was made with RT-PCR. Data came from an Illumina MiSeq. TCRdb reran the public reads through fastp at Q25 and MiXCR, keeping productive beta chains. Records with the same CDR3 protein are collapsed into one entry carrying the most frequent genes and DNA. A total of about 680,000 distinct CDR3 sequences appear in this sample, 14% of them only once. 3.6% of the sample rests with the top ten. Sequencing was performed on memory CD4+ T cells from blood. These receptors were collected from a female donor in good health, serving as a healthy control.

This chain joins TRBV12-3 or TRBV12-4 and TRBJ1-1; no clear D gene. This CDR3 comprises 14 residues. V was clipped by 2 bases and J by 1 base, with 8 bases between them. DNA for the CDR3: TGTGCCAGCAGTTTAAAGGGCAGGAACACTGAAGCTTTCTTT. Protein: CASSLKGRNTEAFF.

This clonotype was recorded at least ten times. The V and J genes are TRBV19 and TRBJ2-2; 7 positions match TRBD1. From germline, CDR1 is LNHDA and CDR2 SQIVND (reference sequence). Unmatched junction bases numbered 6, after V lost 4 bases and J lost 4 bases. The CDR3 consists of 15 residues. Written as DNA, the CDR3 is TGTGCCAGTAGTAGACCGGGACAGAGCACCGGGGAGCTGTTTTTT. Protein sequence: CASSRPGQSTGELFF. The whole variable domain, filled in from reference TRBV19 and TRBJ2-2, reads DGGITQSPKYLFRKEGQNVTLSCEQNLNHDAMYWYRQDPGQGLRLIYYSQIVNDFQKGDIAEGYSVSREKKESFPLTVTSAQKNPTAFYLCASSRPGQSTGELFFGEGSRLTVL.